One and the same sample provided the 10 T cell receptor beta chains below, sequenced in a study of CD8+ T cells in alopecia areata. Following RNA extraction, reverse transcription yielded cDNA that acted as the sequencing template. Clones were sequenced by immunoSEQ multiplex PCR, and TCRdb holds only the in-frame ones, with some missing. Of 200,000 or so clones listed, about 60% are singletons. The material was CD4+ T cells sorted from blood, obtained at week 0. The receptors were sampled from a human donor with alopecia areata.

V usage is TRBV5-1 and J usage is TRBJ1-1; the D is unclear. This CDR3 is built from 12 residues. V was trimmed by 3 bases and J by 7 bases, leaving 10 bases between them. The germline gives CDR1 SGHRS, CDR2 YFSETQ. CDR3 in DNA: TGCGCCAGCAGCTCGGGAGATCTTGAAGCTTTCTTT. Amino acid sequence: CASSSGDLEAFF.

CDR3 protein: CASTQARVGTDTQYF. In DNA, the CDR3 is TGTGCCAGCACCCAGGCCCGAGTAGGCACAGATACGCAGTATTTT. The rearrangement links TRBV5-6 to TRBJ2-3; no firm D call. This CDR3 comprises 15 residues. Germline CDR1 is SGHDT and CDR2 is YYEEEE. V lost 6 bases and J 1 base, leaving 15 bases between the germline ends.

The chain couples TRBV27 to TRBJ2-7, with D perhaps matching TRBD1 or TRBD2 (5 bases each). The germline V gene has CDR1 MNHEY and CDR2 SMNVEV (reference sequence). The CDR3 has 16 amino acids. Trimming cost V 5 bases and J 2 bases, with 19 bases left between them. The CDR3 reads CASSADLGQGPYEQYF. The CDR3 DNA reads as TGTGCCAGCAGTGCGGACCTCGGTCAGGGACCCTACGAGCAGTACTTC.

The chain joins TRBV5-1 to TRBJ2-3; weak D call: TRBD2 (7 bases). V was cut by 4 bases and J by 6 bases, with 12 bases left in between. Looked up from germline, CDR1 is SGHRS and CDR2 is YFSETQ. This CDR3 region has 13 residues. The CDR3 spells CASSTGGADTQYF. In DNA form, the CDR3 reads TGCGCCAGCAGCACGGGGGGCGCGGATACGCAGTATTTT.

The chain combines TRBV6-1 with TRBJ2-6; tentative D call: TRBD1 (6 bases). V was shortened by 4 bases and J by 2 bases, with 12 bases between the two germline ends. There are 16 residues in the CDR3. The germline gives CDR1 MNHNS, CDR2 SASEGT. The CDR3 sequence is CASSGVRTAGANVLTF. CDR3 bases: TGTGCCAGCAGTGGAGTCCGGACAGCTGGGGCCAACGTCCTGACTTTC.

This clone was counted a few times. CDR3 sequence reads: CASSFGGEDTQYF. CDR3 in DNA: TGTGCCAGCAGCTTCGGGGGCGAGGATACGCAGTATTTT. V gene TRBV5-4 combines with J gene TRBJ2-3; D is possibly TRBD1 or TRBD2 (6 bases each). This CDR3 has 13 amino acids. The germline gives CDR1 SGHNT, CDR2 YYREEE (reference sequence). V gave up 2 bases and J gave up 6 bases, with 10 bases separating them. The variable domain in full, with the rest retrieved from reference TRBV5-4 and TRBJ2-3, is ETGVTQSPTHLIKTRGQQVTLRCSSQSGHNTVSWYQQALGQGPQFIFQYYREEENGRGNFPPRFSGLQFPNYSSELNVNALELDDSALYLCASSFGGEDTQYFGPGTRLTVL.

The chain links TRBV5-1 to TRBJ1-2; D is unresolved. Trimming cost V 1 base and J 4 bases, with 8 bases left between them. This CDR3 is 13 amino acids long. Germline V gene lookup returns CDR1 SGHRS and CDR2 YFSETQ. CDR3 protein: CASSLMGSYGYTF. Here the CDR3 DNA reads TGCGCCAGCAGCTTGATGGGGAGCTATGGCTACACCTTC.

In this sample, this clone turned up a few times. The rearrangement joins TRBV27 to TRBJ1-2, with 7 nucleotides matching TRBD1. Per germline, CDR1 MNHEY and CDR2 SMNVEV (reference sequence). This CDR3 has 14 residues. The V gene end was trimmed by 6 bases and the J gene end by 2 bases; junction bases not matched to a gene: 6. CDR3 in amino acids: CASRGQTTNYGYTF. The CDR3 coding sequence is TGTGCCAGCAGGGGACAGACCACCAACTATGGCTACACCTTC.

The V call is TRBV4-1, the J call TRBJ1-4; maybe TRBD1 (5 bases). Germline V gives CDR1 MGHRA, CDR2 YSYEKL. There are 15 residues in the CDR3. V was clipped by 6 bases and J by 5 bases, with 16 bases between them. The CDR3 reads CASRKLGVPNEKLFF. The CDR3 DNA reads as TGCGCCAGCAGGAAGTTGGGGGTCCCCAATGAAAAACTGTTTTTT.

This clone was seen only a few times. This sequence joins TRBV7-9 and TRBJ2-1, with 8 positions matching TRBD2. Germline CDR1 SEHNR, CDR2 FQNEAQ (reference sequence). V shed 2 bases and J 7 bases; nucleotides not matched to a gene: 10. The CDR3 sequence is 16 residues long. The CDR3 DNA reads as TGTGCCAGCAGCTTATTGAAAGGAGCGGGGGCAAATGAGCAGTTCTTC. Translated: CASSLLKGAGANEQFF.